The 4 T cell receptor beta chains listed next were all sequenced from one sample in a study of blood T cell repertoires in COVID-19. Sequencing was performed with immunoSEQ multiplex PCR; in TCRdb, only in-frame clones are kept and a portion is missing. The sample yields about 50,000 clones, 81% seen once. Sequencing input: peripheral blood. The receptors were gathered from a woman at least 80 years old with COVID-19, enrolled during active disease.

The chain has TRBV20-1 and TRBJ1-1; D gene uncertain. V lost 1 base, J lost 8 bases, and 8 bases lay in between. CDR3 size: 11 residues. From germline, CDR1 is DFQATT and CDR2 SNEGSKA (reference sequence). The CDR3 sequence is CSARGHLEAFF. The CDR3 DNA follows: TGCAGTGCTAGAGGACACCTCGAAGCTTTCTTT.

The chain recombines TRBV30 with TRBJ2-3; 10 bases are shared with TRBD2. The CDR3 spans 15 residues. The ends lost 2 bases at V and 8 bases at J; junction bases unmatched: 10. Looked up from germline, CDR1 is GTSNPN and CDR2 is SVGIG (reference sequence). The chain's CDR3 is CAWSRLAGVSGTQYF. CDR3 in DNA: TGTGCCTGGAGTCGCCTAGCGGGGGTGTCCGGTACGCAGTATTTT.

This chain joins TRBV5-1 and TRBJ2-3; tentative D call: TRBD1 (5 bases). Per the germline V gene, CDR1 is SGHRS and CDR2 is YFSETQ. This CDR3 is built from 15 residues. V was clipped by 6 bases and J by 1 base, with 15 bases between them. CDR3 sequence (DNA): TGCGCCAGCACCCCGGGTGGGGCGGGCACAGATACGCAGTATTTT. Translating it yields CASTPGGAGTDTQYF.

CDR3 nucleotides: TGTGCCAGCAGCCCGGGACAGATACCCTTCTCCAAAAACATTCAGTACTTC. It is translated as CASSPGQIPFSKNIQYF. The chain links TRBV7-9 to TRBJ2-4; 7 bases match TRBD1. V lost 5 bases and J lost 2; bases outside the gene matches: 12. The CDR3 contains 17 residues. Germline V lookup: CDR1 SEHNR, CDR2 FQNEAQ (reference sequence).